This T cell receptor beta chain derives from a study of shared clonotypes between healthy human individuals. Across the whole study: Two women and a few men aged 18 to 49 served as donors. Whole-study findings and limits: Four donors shared approximately 5% of their naive CD4 clonotypes.

On this clone: Its specificity is not known.

The study ran the assay at deep level. The protocol was immunoSEQ multiplex PCR, while the TCRdb copy is restricted to in-frame clones and leaves out a portion. The data show a few million clones, over 85% seen once. CDR3 length: 14 residues. Germline V gene sequence: CDR1 KGHSH, CDR2 LQKENI. The ends were cut back, 3 bases at V and 7 bases at J, with 15 bases in the middle. The chain carries TRBV18 and TRBJ1-2; the D gene is possibly TRBD1 (5 bases). The sequence was collected from a man between 18 and 35 years old in good health. Sequencing was carried out using naive CD4+ T cells sorted from blood. This sample's subset: CD45RA+ positively selected. The CDR3: CASSPGGALGGYTF. CDR3 in DNA: TGTGCCAGCTCACCGGGAGGGGCCCTCGGTGGCTACACCTTC.